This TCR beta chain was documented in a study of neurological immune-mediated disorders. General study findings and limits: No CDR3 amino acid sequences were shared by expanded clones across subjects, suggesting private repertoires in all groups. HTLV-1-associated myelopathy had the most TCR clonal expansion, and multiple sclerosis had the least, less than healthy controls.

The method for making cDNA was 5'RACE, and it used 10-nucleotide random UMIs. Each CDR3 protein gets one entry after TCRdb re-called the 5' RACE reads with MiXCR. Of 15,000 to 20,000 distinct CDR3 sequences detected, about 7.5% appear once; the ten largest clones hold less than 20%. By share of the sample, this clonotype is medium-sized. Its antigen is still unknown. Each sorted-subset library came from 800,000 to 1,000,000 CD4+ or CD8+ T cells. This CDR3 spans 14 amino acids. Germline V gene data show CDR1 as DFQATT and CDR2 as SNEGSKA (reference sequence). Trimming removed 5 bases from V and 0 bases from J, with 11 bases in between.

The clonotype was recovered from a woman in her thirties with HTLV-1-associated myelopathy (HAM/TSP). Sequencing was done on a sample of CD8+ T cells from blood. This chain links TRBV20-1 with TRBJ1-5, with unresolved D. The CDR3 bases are TGCAGTGCTGGACGGCCGTATAGCAATCAGCCCCAGCATTTT. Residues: CSAGRPYSNQPQHF.